This T cell receptor (beta chain) was captured by sequencing in a study of blood T cells in healthy people across ages. A J-beta primer mix and a sample-barcoded 5' primer were used in a second PCR of roughly 7 to 12 cycles. Using its own MiXCR run on the 5' RACE reads, TCRdb lists one record per CDR3 protein. The table lists hundreds of thousands of distinct CDR3 sequences, 20% to 25% of them singletons, with 3.5% to 4% in the top ten. This clonotype was picked up a small number of times. The V and J ends lost 3 bases and 8 bases respectively, with 13 bases between them. Germline assignment: CDR1 SNHLY and CDR2 FYNNEI. The CDR3 is made up of 13 amino acids. Per sample, a minimum of 6.5 million PBMCs were isolated.

This receptor was taken from a man in his sixties or seventies in good health. The material sequenced was blood. The chain joins TRBV2 to TRBJ1-2; tentative D call: TRBD1 (6 bases). CDR3 protein: CASSDRGGSGYTF. DNA of the CDR3: TGTGCCAGCAGTGACAGGGGCGGCTCGGGCTACACCTTC.